This TCR beta chain was profiled in a study of blood T cell repertoires in COVID-19. Study-wide background: The United States, Italy and Spain provided the acute and convalescent COVID-19 samples.

The cohort comprised adults aged 18 to 89 years residing in 20 to 30 US areas. Cohort allocation depended upon clinical history that participants reported. The germline V gene has CDR1 SGHTA and CDR2 FQGNSA. The CDR3 loop spans 18 amino acids. The germline V and J ends were trimmed by 1 base and 1 base, with 17 bases remaining between them. Produced via immunoSEQ multiplex PCR; TCRdb's table is partial and in-frame only. The sample shows about 190,000 clones, around 82% of them seen only once. The clonotype was recovered from a woman in her fifties or sixties with acute COVID-19. The sequencing sample was made of PBMCs or T cells enriched from blood (not recorded which). The chain links TRBV7-2 to TRBJ2-4, with a possible D match to TRBD2 (6 bases). CDR3 coding DNA: TGTGCCAGCAGCTTAGTGGGGGGACCCGGAGCGGCCAAAAACATTCAGTACTTC. It encodes CASSLVGGPGAAKNIQYF.